This T cell receptor (beta chain) was captured by sequencing in a study of blood T cell repertoires in COVID-19 (dated by TCRdb to 2018 to 2020). In the study overall: Samples covering the acute and convalescent phases of COVID-19 were provided by collaborators in the United States, Italy and Spain. The material from the prospective study consisted of cDNA or gDNA derived from T cells, B-cell-depleted T cells, or PBMCs. The dataset comprised deeply sampled blood TCRbeta repertoires from subjects exposed to, actively infected with, or recovered from COVID-19. A freely available public database, intended as a resource for researchers studying the immune response to SARS-CoV-2, is where the repertoires were released. Samples were obtained from the ongoing ImmuneRACE study (first 160 participants) and from roughly 1,300 subjects provided by 6 global collaborators. The sample metadata nearly always contained a de-identified subject ID, COVID-19 status, age in years and sex. Where available, HLA class I and class II types were obtained from metadata supplied by the sample provider rather than from assay-based typing.

Here is what the overall study found, with its caveats: The amount of clinical and demographic metadata varied by source and participant and was provided uncurated.

This clone was recorded once. Its antigen is not yet known. No much larger clonotype is one base removed from it; base qualities were not supplied. Each collaborating institution followed its own protocols to collect whole blood in K2EDTA tubes. For TCRbeta analysis, collaborator samples were shipped as frozen whole blood, as isolated PBMCs, or as DNA extracted from either sample type. TCRbeta CDR3 regions were amplified from genomic DNA using the immunoSEQ Assay, a bias-controlled multiplex PCR. In the original analysis: The number of nucleated cells in each sample was estimated from the amplification of reference gene primers within the assay. To quantify the absolute abundance of each unique TCRbeta CDR3 rearrangement, sequence reads were collapsed and filtered. For each sample, productive Simpson clonality was calculated as the square root of Simpson's diversity index over productive rearrangements. In its TCRdb copy, this immuneACCESS table keeps in-frame sequences only and misses some clones. Where compared with another copy, unresolved V genes explain less than half of these, and the others have no known cause. D and trimming come from the DNA, and the V and J calls and clone size come from that table. In this sample the table shows under 200,000 clones, around three quarters of which occur a single time. Roughly 6.8% of the sample is taken by the ten largest.

The TCR comes from a man aged 70 or older with active or convalescent COVID-19. The sequenced sample was peripheral blood.

The sequence in DNA is TGTGCCAGCAGTGAACGGGCAGGGTTCGAGCAGTTCTTC. It translates to CASSERAGFEQFF. This chain joins TRBV2 to TRBJ2-1, with TRBD1 as a weak D call on 5 bases. Measured from the cysteine to the phenylalanine, the CDR3 is 13 residues long. The retained sequence is limited to the CDR3, 39 bases, with the frame set at the first base. Taken from the germline V gene, the CDR1 and CDR2 loops are SNHLY and FYNNEI. V and J are truncated by 2 bases and 10 bases respectively, leaving an intervening sequence of 12 bases.